This T cell receptor beta chain came from a study of shared clonotypes between healthy human individuals. Terminally differentiated effector memory CD45RA+ cells were excluded from the naive CD8 cells, which were CD45RO-negative and positively selected for CCR7. The CDR3 spans 14 residues. Between the trimmed V and J ends, which lost 6 bases and 0 bases, there was a span of 12 bases. Germline loops: CDR1 MDHEN, CDR2 SYDVKM. Assay: immunoSEQ multiplex PCR; the TCRdb copy retains only in-frame clones and omits some. Seen here are about 2.1 million clones, around 95% observed once, and the top ten hold around 1.7%.

Sequenced input: naive CD8+ T cells from PBMCs. The TCR was taken from a man younger than 35 in good health. Some clones in this sample may be carry-over from other donors' samples. The V and J genes are TRBV28 and TRBJ2-7; D gene uncertain. This CDR3 reads CASRGHESSYEQYF. The CDR3 DNA follows: TGTGCCAGCAGAGGCCACGAAAGCTCCTACGAGCAGTACTTC. Combining the CDR3 with reference TRBV28 and TRBJ2-7 gives the whole variable domain DVKVTQSSRYLVKRTGEKVFLECVQDMDHENMFWYRQDPGLGLRLIYFSYDVKMKEKGDIPEGYSVSREKKERFSLILESASTNQTSMYLCASRGHESSYEQYFGPGTRLTVT.